This TCR beta chain came from a study of blood T cell repertoires in COVID-19. Losses at the gene ends were 6 bases for V and 7 bases for J; bases not matched to a gene: 6. The CDR3 runs 13 residues. Germline-derived CDR1 and CDR2 are MNHEY and SVGAGI. Sequencing was performed with immunoSEQ multiplex PCR; in TCRdb, only in-frame clones are kept and a portion is missing. This table holds about 230,000 clones, 84% found once. The sample consisted of peripheral blood. This rearrangement joins TRBV6-5 to TRBJ2-1, with 7 bases fitting TRBD1. The sequence came from a middle-aged woman who had recovered from COVID-19. The CDR3 DNA reads as TGTGCCAGCAGCTACAGGGGCCGGAATGAGCAGTTCTTC. Its protein is CASSYRGRNEQFF.